A single sample is the source of the 30 T cell receptor beta chains below, sequenced in a study of T cell repertoires in cytomegalovirus infection. One entry per CDR3 protein, called by TCRdb with MiXCR from the reads. Of some 440,000 distinct CDR3 sequences listed, roughly a third are singletons. The specimen was PBMCs. All receptors come from a human donor in good health (CMV status not recorded). Some clones in this sample may be carry-over from other donors' samples.

Regarding this clonotype: Just one base apart from a much larger clone, this may be a read error. CDR3 DNA sequence: TGTGCCAGCAGCTCGACAGGGGACTCTGGAAACACCATATATTTT. Translation gives CASSSTGDSGNTIYF. The genes are TRBV7-2 and TRBJ1-3; TRBD1 agrees at 8 bases. Germline CDR1 reads SGHTA; CDR2 reads FQGNSA. This CDR3 region has 15 residues. The V gene end was trimmed by 4 bases and the J gene end by 0 bases; junction bases not matched to a gene: 2.

V and J are TRBV6-5 and TRBJ1-6; 8 nucleotides agree with TRBD1. The V gene's germline CDR1 is MNHEY and CDR2 SVGAGI. The junction had 7 bases not matched to a gene; V was cut back by 0 bases and J by 9 bases. The CDR3 runs 16 residues. The CDR3: CASSYSLGQARSPLHF. The DNA of the CDR3 is TGTGCCAGCAGTTACTCGTTGGGACAGGCCCGTTCACCCCTCCACTTT.

There are many counts of this clonotype. The chain uses TRBV7-8 and TRBJ2-3; the D gene could be TRBD1 or TRBD2 (5 bases each). V was pared by 1 base and J by 7 bases, with 18 bases between. The CDR3 length is 16 residues. Germline-derived CDR1 and CDR2 are SGHVS and FQNEAQ. DNA of the CDR3: TGTGCCAGCAGCTTAGAGGGCAGAGGGGTTTTGAATACGCAGTATTTT. It specifies CASSLEGRGVLNTQYF.

The table lists this clonotype with a count of one. This chain connects TRBV28 to TRBJ2-7, with TRBD2 as a possible D gene (6 bases). V lost 6 bases to trimming and J lost 6 bases, with 18 bases between them. The CDR3 extends over 14 amino acids. Germline CDR1 and CDR2: MDHEN and SYDVKM. The CDR3: CASRLDHGSREQYF. CDR3 nucleotide sequence: TGTGCCAGCAGACTCGACCACGGGAGCCGCGAGCAGTACTTC.

The chain couples TRBV4-1 to TRBJ2-7, with 7 positions matching TRBD2. Trimming cost V 1 base and J 7 bases; bases outside gene matches: 4. From germline, CDR1 is MGHRA and CDR2 YSYEKL. The CDR3 has 13 residues. The chain's CDR3 is CASSQAMGGEQYF. As DNA, the CDR3 is TGCGCCAGCAGCCAAGCGATGGGAGGGGAGCAGTACTTC.

This clonotype was detected only a few times. The chain recombines TRBV18 with TRBJ1-2; 7 bases map to TRBD1. The germline CDR1 and CDR2 sequences are KGHSH and LQKENI. This CDR3 is built from 16 residues. With 4 bases clipped from V and 0 bases from J, the junction kept 8 bases outside the gene matches. The CDR3 DNA reads TGTGCCAGCTCACTGGGGACAGCTTCGACTAACTATGGCTACACCTTC. Amino acids: CASSLGTASTNYGYTF.

This clonotype was counted a few times. The gene calls are TRBV20-1 and TRBJ2-7; unclear D gene. The CDR3 runs 12 residues. The V gene lost 0 bases and the J gene lost 0 bases, with 3 bases spanning the gap. Germline V gene data show CDR1 as DFQATT and CDR2 as SNEGSKA (reference sequence). The CDR3 loop is CSARESSYEQYF. For the CDR3, the DNA is TGCAGTGCTAGAGAGAGCTCCTACGAGCAGTACTTC.

There are many counts of this clonotype. The chain is built from TRBV19 and TRBJ1-2, with D possibly matching TRBD1 (5 bases). The CDR3 totals 13 residues. CDR1 is LNHDA, CDR2 SQIVND, per germline (reference sequence). The V end lost 6 bases, the J end lost 3 bases, and 11 bases lay between the germline ends. CDR3 sequence: CASSRDRDYGYTF. In DNA, the CDR3 is TGTGCCAGTAGCAGGGACCGAGACTATGGCTACACCTTC.

This clonotype was recorded once. A read error may explain this, as a much larger clone is one base away. The rearrangement links TRBV7-3 to TRBJ2-5, with 8 bases fitting TRBD2. Germline-derived CDR1 and CDR2 are SGHTA and FQGTGA. The CDR3 is 14 amino acids. The CDR3 DNA reads TGTGCCAGCAGCCCACCCGGACTAGCTCGGACCCCGTACTTC. It yields the protein CASSPPGLARTPYF.

This clonotype was picked up many times. The chain is built from TRBV7-7 and TRBJ1-2; TRBD1 might be the D (6 bases). Germline-derived CDR1 and CDR2 are SSHAT and FNYEAQ (reference sequence). The CDR3 is 12 amino acids. Deletions cut 1 base from V and 8 bases from J, with 8 bases between. CDR3 protein: CASSLDRAGYTF. The DNA for the CDR3 is TGTGCCAGCAGCTTAGACAGGGCCGGCTACACCTTC.

A few counts support this clonotype. This chain connects TRBV7-9 to TRBJ2-5; D is ambiguous. V gave up 7 bases and J gave up 5 bases, with 8 bases separating them. From germline, CDR1 is SEHNR and CDR2 FQNEAQ (reference sequence). CDR3 size: 11 residues. This CDR3 reads CASKEQETQYF. The CDR3 region has the DNA TGTGCCAGCAAGGAGCAGGAGACCCAGTACTTC.

Many counts were recorded for this clonotype. The chain recombines TRBV4-1 with TRBJ1-2; D is unresolved. The length of the CDR3 is 13 residues. The germline gives CDR1 MGHRA, CDR2 YSYEKL. V lost 3 bases and J 7 bases, leaving 12 bases between the germline ends. CDR3 region: CASSQINPFGYTF. CDR3 DNA: TGCGCCAGCAGCCAGATTAACCCGTTTGGCTACACCTTC.

The sample holds a few counts of this clonotype. The V and J genes are TRBV6-1 and TRBJ2-7; possibly TRBD1 or TRBD2 for D (6 bases each). V was clipped by 5 bases and J by 3 bases, with 14 bases between them. The CDR3 is 14 residues long. CDR1 is MNHNS and CDR2 is SASEGT in the germline V gene. CDR3 bases: TGTGCCAGCAGTCAAGGTGGAGGGGGCTACGAGCAGTACTTC. Protein: CASSQGGGGYEQYF.

Points on this clonotype: Given a much more abundant clone one base away, this may be a read error. The final CDR3 position lacks the conserved phenylalanine or tryptophan, pointing to a likely read error. J is TRBJ1-2 and V is TRBV6-6; perhaps TRBD1 as D (6 bases). The CDR3 runs 14 residues. The V gene lost 5 bases and the J gene lost 2 bases, with 12 bases spanning the gap. Germline V CDR1 and CDR2: MNHNY, SVGAGI (reference sequence). CDR3 loop: CASSQVQGNYGYTL. CDR3 sequence (DNA): TGTGCCAGCAGTCAGGTACAGGGAAACTATGGCTACACCTTA.

This clonotype was seen only once. One end of the junction varies from germline; a read error may be responsible. The CDR3 coding sequence is TGTGCCAGCAGCCCCCAAGGCAAGCAGCCCCAGCATTTT. It translates to CASSPQGKQPQHF. This chain links TRBV7-2 with TRBJ1-5; D not certain. The germline gives CDR1 SGHTA, CDR2 FQGNSA. This CDR3 comprises 13 residues.

As for this clonotype: This may stem from a read error, because a much larger clone lies one nucleotide away. The chain carries TRBV14 and TRBJ2-3; TRBD1 is a possible D gene (6 bases). The CDR3 is 15 residues long. Germline CDR1 SGHDN, CDR2 FVKESK. CDR3 loop: CTSSQEGQSTDTQYF. Written as DNA, the CDR3 is TGTACCAGCAGCCAAGAAGGACAGTCCACGGATACGCAGTATTTT.

This clonotype was counted at least ten times. The chain is built from TRBV7-2 and TRBJ1-2; possible D gene TRBD1, 5 bases. CDR3 length: 15 residues. Between the trimmed V and J ends, which lost 5 bases and 4 bases, there was a span of 17 bases. Germline loops: CDR1 SGHTA, CDR2 FQGNSA. The CDR3 spells CASSTPRGAGYGYTF. The CDR3 coding sequence is TGTGCCAGCAGCACCCCGCGGGGCGCAGGCTATGGCTACACCTTC.

At least ten counts were recorded for this clonotype. This chain links TRBV12-3 or TRBV12-4 with TRBJ1-5; 9 positions agree with TRBD1. This CDR3 has 14 amino acids. V shed 3 bases and J 4 bases; nucleotides not matched to a gene: 1. CDR3 in amino acids: CASSFDRGNQPQHF. The CDR3, as DNA: TGTGCCAGCAGTTTCGACAGGGGGAATCAGCCCCAGCATTTT.

This clonotype was picked up a small number of times. The gene calls are TRBV29-1 and TRBJ2-3, with D possibly being TRBD1 (6 bases). This CDR3 has 13 residues. Trimming removed 3 bases from V and 1 base from J, with 8 bases in between. Germline assignment: CDR1 SQVTM and CDR2 ANQGSEA. CDR3 bases: TGCAGCGTTGAGGGGGCGGGCACAGATACGCAGTATTTT. Amino acid sequence: CSVEGAGTDTQYF.

With regard to this clonotype: The junction and the germline gene differ at one end; a read error may be behind it. This rearrangement joins TRBV27 to TRBJ2-7, with D possibly TRBD2 on 7 matching bases. From germline, CDR1 is MNHEY and CDR2 SMNVEV (reference sequence). The CDR3 runs 15 residues. The CDR3: CAISLSGGGEYEQYF. For the CDR3, the DNA is TGTGCCATCAGTTTATCTGGGGGGGGCGAATACGAGCAGTACTTC.

The chain employs TRBV19 and TRBJ1-2; the D is unclear. Trimming left V 3 bases short and J 0 bases short, with 11 bases between. The CDR3 totals 15 residues. Germline-derived CDR1 and CDR2 are LNHDA and SQIVND (reference sequence). The CDR3 protein is CASSILAETNYGYTF. The CDR3 bases are TGTGCCAGTAGTATCTTAGCAGAAACTAACTATGGCTACACCTTC.

Concerning this clonotype: One base away lies a much larger clone, so this may be a sequencing read error. The V call is TRBV7-2, the J call TRBJ2-1, with D possibly matching TRBD2 (5 bases). CDR1 SGHTA and CDR2 FQGNSA come from the germline V gene. This CDR3 is 15 amino acids long. Written as DNA, the CDR3 is TGTGCCAGCAGCTCGTCGAGCGGCTCCTACAAGGAGCAGTTCTTC. It translates to CASSSSSGSYKEQFF.

A remark on this clonotype: This may arise from a read error, as a much more abundant clone is one base away. The V gene is TRBV7-6, the J gene TRBJ2-1; no firm D call. The V and J ends lost 1 base and 0 bases respectively, with 10 bases between them. This CDR3 comprises 16 residues. The germline V gene encodes CDR1 SGHVS and CDR2 FNYEAQ. The CDR3 DNA is TGTGCCAGCAGCTTAGGTTGGGCTCTCTCCTACAATGAGCAGTTCTTC. It specifies CASSLGWALSYNEQFF.

On this clonotype itself: A read error may explain this, as a much larger clone is one base away. The gene calls are TRBV6-6 and TRBJ2-7; perhaps D is TRBD1 or TRBD2 (5 bases each). This CDR3 contains 14 residues. In germline, CDR1 is MNHNY, CDR2 SVGAGI (reference sequence). V was clipped by 2 bases and J by 2 bases, with 10 bases between them. The CDR3: CASSYPGPTYEQYF. The CDR3, as DNA: TGTGCCAGCAGTTACCCGGGACCGACCTACGAGCAGTACTTC.

This clonotype was counted at least ten times. The chain is built from TRBV11-2 and TRBJ1-5, with D hard to call. Per germline, CDR1 SGHAT and CDR2 FQNNGV. Trimming cost V 1 base and J 0 bases, with 13 bases left between them. The CDR3 extends over 17 amino acids. The CDR3 DNA reads TGTGCCAGCAGCTTAGCCCTGGACCGATATAGCAATCAGCCCCAGCATTTT. Translation: CASSLALDRYSNQPQHF.

This sequence joins TRBV7-2 and TRBJ2-2; 16 bases are a match to TRBD2. CDR3 size: 17 residues. Trimming removed 4 bases from V and 8 bases from J; junction bases left unmatched: 7. Germline CDR1 is SGHTA and CDR2 is FQGNSA. The CDR3 nucleotides are TGTGCCAGCAGCTCGGGACTAGCGGGGGGGGGCTCAGGGGAGCTGTTTTTT. This codes for CASSSGLAGGGSGELFF.

The chain has TRBV5-4 and TRBJ2-1; 9 positions agree with TRBD1. After removal of 2 bases from V and 4 bases from J, the junction contained 4 bases not matched to a gene. Looked up from germline, CDR1 is SGHNT and CDR2 is YYREEE (reference sequence). The CDR3 spans 15 residues. The chain's CDR3 is CASSFSGTGYNEQFF. DNA for the CDR3: TGTGCCAGCAGCTTCTCCGGGACAGGGTACAATGAGCAGTTCTTC.

CDR3 bases: TGTGCCACCAGCAGAGTCGGACAGGGCAACTATGGCTACACCTTC. The encoded protein is CATSRVGQGNYGYTF. The chain uses TRBV15 and TRBJ1-2; TRBD1 matches 8 bases. Trimming took 1 base from V and 2 from J; bases not matched to a gene: 3. This CDR3 contains 15 residues. Germline assignment: CDR1 LNHNV and CDR2 YYDKDF (reference sequence).

The chain joins TRBV5-4 to TRBJ2-3; 7 bases are shared with TRBD2. The CDR3 is 15 residues long. V lost 2 bases to trimming and J lost 2 bases; unmatched junction nucleotides: 5. Germline CDR1 reads SGHNT; CDR2 reads YYREEE (reference sequence). The CDR3 loop is CASSFGTTNTDTQYF. In nucleotides, the CDR3 is TGTGCCAGCAGCTTCGGGACTACTAACACAGATACGCAGTATTTT.

The chain combines TRBV29-1 with TRBJ1-3; D is uncertain. This CDR3 spans 13 amino acids. Germline V gene sequence: CDR1 SQVTM, CDR2 ANQGSEA. V lost 5 bases and J 1 base, leaving 9 bases between the germline ends. This chain's CDR3 is CSVSPRSGNTIYF. CDR3 nucleotide sequence: TGCAGCGTTTCCCCTCGATCTGGAAACACCATATATTTT.